This T cell receptor (beta chain) was sequenced during a study of CD8 T cells in Susac syndrome. Purification of the CD8+ and CD4+ T cells relied on negative isolation, and TEMRA cells underwent FACS enrichment. Findings and limits, study-wide: TCR sequencing and HLA analysis covered a relatively small number of individuals.

Random-hexamer reverse transcription was applied to about 0.5 to 1 ug RNA. TCRdb re-analysed the immunoSEQ multiplex PCR reads in MiXCR, keeping a single row per CDR3 protein. The sample shows approximately 230,000 distinct CDR3 sequences, 80% to 95% of them seen only once. To note about this clonotype: Its specificity is not known.

V gave up 3 bases and J gave up 0 bases, with 12 bases separating them. Germline V CDR1 and CDR2: KGHSH, LQKENI. This CDR3 has 15 residues. The receptor comes from a human donor with multiple sclerosis. The material sequenced was CD4+ T cells from PBMCs. This chain uses TRBV18 with TRBJ2-7; D is perhaps TRBD2 (5 bases). The CDR3 sequence is CASSPTSTSSYEQYV. The CDR3 region has the DNA TGTGCCAGCTCACCCACTAGTACAAGCTCCTACGAGCAGTACGTC.